This note documents a single T cell receptor (beta chain) sequence. No antigen is known for it. This record belongs to a study of cytomegalovirus exposure and HLA in healthy donors. Overall study findings and caveats: TCR beta V- and J-gene trimming was later associated with a missense DCLRE1C variant. Segments of the TCR beta V type were, in most cases, productive about 90% or about 30% of the time in an earlier analysis.

Vbeta (60) and Jbeta (13) primers were used in the PCR. Here immunoSEQ multiplex PCR was the method, and the copy in TCRdb shows in-frame clones only, minus some. The sample has some 130,000 clones; the top ten hold about 1.5%. The specimen was PBMCs. The sequence was obtained from a middle-aged woman in good health and CMV-seropositive.

CDR3 in DNA: TGTGCCAGCAGCGGGCAGGGGGACAGGAACGAGCAGTACTTC. Translated, it gives CASSGQGDRNEQYF. The chain employs TRBV21-1 and TRBJ2-7; TRBD1 was called by the table and not checked on the DNA. TRBV21-1 constitutes a pseudogene. This CDR3 is 14 amino acids long.